This entry lists 29 T cell receptor beta chains sequenced from one sample in a study of control samples from healthy donors and cancer patients. The protocol was immunoSEQ multiplex PCR, while the TCRdb copy is restricted to in-frame clones and leaves out a portion. Among under 50,000 clones listed, 80% to 90% were seen once. Specimen: PBMCs. All receptors derive from a woman aged 60-75 years with lung cancer.

In DNA, the CDR3 is TGTGCCACCAGCAGATCTCCAGGGCTAGACTCTGGAAACACCATATATTTT. Encoded protein: CATSRSPGLDSGNTIYF. The rearrangement uses TRBV15 and TRBJ1-3, with TRBD1 as a possible D gene (5 bases). Trimming left V 2 bases short and J 0 bases short, with 14 bases between. The CDR3 contains 17 residues. Germline loops: CDR1 LNHNV, CDR2 YYDKDF (reference sequence).

Here the CDR3 DNA reads TGCAGCGTGTGGCCTATGGGTGAGCAGTTCTTC. Amino acids: CSVWPMGEQFF. The chain is built from TRBV29-1 and TRBJ2-1; D is uncertain. Germline CDR1 and CDR2: SQVTM and ANQGSEA. The CDR3 extends over 11 amino acids. Between the trimmed V and J ends, which lost 6 bases and 9 bases, there was a span of 12 bases.

The CDR3 is CASSHSPSTDTQYF. The CDR3 DNA sequence: TGTGCCAGCAGCCACAGCCCTAGCACAGATACGCAGTATTTT. The V gene is TRBV7-2, the J gene TRBJ2-3, with no clear D. The germline V gene has CDR1 SGHTA and CDR2 FQGNSA. CDR3 length: 14 residues. The V gene lost 5 bases and the J gene lost 0 bases, with 9 bases spanning the gap. The full variable domain, its missing parts supplied by reference TRBV7-2 and TRBJ2-3, is GAGVSQSPSNKVTEKGKDVELRCDPISGHTALYWYRQSLGQGLEFLIYFQGNSAPDKSGLPSDRFSAERTGGSVSTLTIQRTQQEDSAVYLCASSHSPSTDTQYFGPGTRLTVL.

The V gene is TRBV3-1 (or the pseudogene TRBV3-2), the J gene TRBJ2-3; D remains ambiguous. Trimming took 3 bases from V and 2 from J, leaving 0 bases between them. Per germline, CDR1 LGHDT and CDR2 YNNKEL (reference sequence). The CDR3 is 11 amino acids. CDR3 nucleotides: TGTGCCAGCAGCCACACAGATACGCAGTATTTT. Amino acid sequence: CASSHTDTQYF.

CDR3 region: CASSLPKNRGPRNYGYTF. For the CDR3, the DNA is TGTGCCAGTAGTCTGCCAAAAAACAGGGGGCCGCGTAACTATGGCTACACCTTC. The genes are TRBV19 and TRBJ1-2; 9 nucleotides agree with TRBD1. The CDR3 extends over 18 amino acids. CDR1 and CDR2 from the germline V gene are LNHDA and SQIVND (reference sequence). Germline trimming cut 5 bases from V and 1 base from J; bases unmatched to any gene: 14.

The sample holds one count of this clone. The chain recombines TRBV6-5 with TRBJ1-3; tentative D call: TRBD1 (6 bases). This CDR3 spans 15 amino acids. CDR1 is MNHEY and CDR2 is SVGAGI in the germline V gene. V was clipped by 8 bases and J by 4 bases, with 18 bases between them. This chain's CDR3 is CASYRVGEAGNTIYF. CDR3 sequence (DNA): TGTGCCAGCTACAGGGTCGGGGAAGCCGGAAACACCATATATTTT.

The V and J genes are TRBV9 and TRBJ2-1; 9 bases align to TRBD2. There are 15 residues in the CDR3. Germline V CDR1 and CDR2: SGDLS, YYNGEE. After removal of 7 bases from V and 4 bases from J, the junction contained 9 bases not matched to a gene. CDR3 sequence (DNA): TGTGCCAGCCAGCGTATAGCGGGAGCGTACAATGAGCAGTTCTTC. Protein product: CASQRIAGAYNEQFF.

The rearrangement joins TRBV5-6 to TRBJ1-5, with unresolved D. The CDR3 totals 13 residues. Germline V CDR1 and CDR2: SGHDT, YYEEEE. V gave up 2 bases and J gave up 4 bases, with 7 bases separating them. The CDR3 sequence is CASSLGSNQPQHF. CDR3 nucleotides: TGTGCCAGCAGCTTAGGAAGTAATCAGCCCCAGCATTTT.

This clone was counted a few times. The gene calls are TRBV6-5 and TRBJ2-2; D is ambiguous. Germline V CDR1 and CDR2: MNHEY, SVGAGI. The CDR3 spans 14 residues. Trimming shortened V by 8 bases and J by 0 bases, and 10 bases separated the two germline ends. This chain's CDR3 is CASGRSANTGELFF. In DNA form, the CDR3 reads TGTGCCAGCGGACGGTCCGCGAACACCGGGGAGCTGTTTTTT.

The CDR3 DNA follows: TGTGCCAGCAGTGGGATGGGAGGAAACACCGGGGAGCTGTTTTTT. This sequence encodes CASSGMGGNTGELFF. The chain combines TRBV2 with TRBJ2-2, with TRBD2 as a possible D gene (6 bases). This CDR3 is 15 amino acids long. In germline, CDR1 is SNHLY, CDR2 FYNNEI. V lost 4 bases and J 2 bases, leaving 11 bases between the germline ends.

This chain uses TRBV7-3 with TRBJ2-1; 9 nucleotides line up with TRBD2. CDR1 and CDR2 (germline): SGHTA, FQGTGA. The CDR3 extends over 16 amino acids. V shed 5 bases and J 4 bases; nucleotides not matched to a gene: 9. The CDR3 sequence: CASSRGLAGGYNEQFF. As DNA, the CDR3 is TGTGCCAGCAGCCGAGGGCTTGCGGGAGGGTACAATGAGCAGTTCTTC.

The J gene is TRBJ1-2, the V gene TRBV5-4; D gene ambiguous. The CDR3 runs 14 residues. V was pared by 0 bases and J by 8 bases, with 14 bases between. Looked up from germline, CDR1 is SGHNT and CDR2 is YYREEE (reference sequence). CDR3 nucleotide sequence: TGTGCCAGCAGCTTGGGACTCCCTGAAGGGGGCTACACCTTC. Translated, it gives CASSLGLPEGGYTF.

The J gene is TRBJ1-2, the V gene TRBV6-5; TRBD1 agrees at 11 bases. The CDR3 has 14 residues. V dropped 8 bases and J dropped 5; count of bases not matched to a gene: 7. Germline V gene lookup returns CDR1 MNHEY and CDR2 SVGAGI. CDR3 loop: CASRRGQGEYGYTF. CDR3 in DNA: TGTGCCAGCCGACGGGGACAGGGGGAATATGGCTACACCTTC.

Comment on this clone: One junction end does not reproduce the germline sequence, and a read error may be involved. Other DNA sequences of this sample code for an identical CDR3. The rearrangement uses TRBV3-1 (or the pseudogene TRBV3-2) and TRBJ2-1; 7 positions agree with TRBD2. CDR3 length equals 14 residues. CDR1 is LGHDT, CDR2 YNNKEL, per germline (reference sequence). The CDR3 protein is CASSRAGPNNEQFF. The CDR3, as DNA: TGTGCCAGTAGCCGAGCGGGACCAAACAATGAGCAGTTCTTC.

This chain uses TRBV10-3 with TRBJ2-2, with D possibly TRBD2 on 5 matching bases. This CDR3 comprises 15 residues. V lost 2 bases and J lost 4, with 11 bases in between. Germline V gene lookup returns CDR1 ENHRY and CDR2 SYGVKD. The CDR3 protein is CAISERRAVTGELFF. In nucleotides, the CDR3 is TGTGCCATCAGTGAGAGGCGGGCGGTCACCGGGGAGCTGTTTTTT.

A few counts support this clone. This rearrangement joins TRBV5-1 to TRBJ2-7, with D tentatively TRBD2 (6 bases). CDR3 size: 14 residues. V was shortened by 3 bases and J by 3 bases, with 13 bases between the two germline ends. Germline V gene data show CDR1 as SGHRS and CDR2 as YFSETQ. The CDR3 here is CASSSGSDYYEQYF. The CDR3 DNA sequence: TGCGCCAGCAGCTCGGGCTCGGACTACTACGAGCAGTACTTC.

The chain uses TRBV11-2 and TRBJ2-3; possibly TRBD2 for D (6 bases). The length of the CDR3 is 16 residues. Germline CDR1 is SGHAT and CDR2 is FQNNGV. V lost 1 base and J lost 0, with 11 bases in between. This CDR3 is CASSLGLDASTDTQYF. DNA for the CDR3: TGTGCCAGCAGCTTAGGACTAGACGCTAGCACAGATACGCAGTATTTT.

The chain joins TRBV9 to TRBJ2-6; D not resolved. The germline V and J ends were trimmed by 0 bases and 2 bases, with 3 bases remaining between them. CDR3 length equals 14 residues. The germline CDR1 and CDR2 sequences are SGDLS and YYNGEE. In DNA, the CDR3 is TGTGCCAGCAGCGTAGGTCCTGGGGCCAACGTCCTGACTTTC. This translates into CASSVGPGANVLTF.

This clone has only one observation. The chain carries TRBV6-5 and TRBJ2-3; D is uncertain. Trimming stripped 3 bases from V and 0 bases from J, with 7 bases between. Germline CDR1 MNHEY, CDR2 SVGAGI. The CDR3 length is 14 residues. The CDR3 region is CASSYARSTDTQYF. The CDR3 DNA reads as TGTGCCAGCAGTTATGCGAGGAGCACAGATACGCAGTATTTT.

The chain recombines TRBV6-5 with TRBJ2-6; the D gene is possibly TRBD1 (6 bases). The CDR3 contains 16 residues. Per the germline V gene, CDR1 is MNHEY and CDR2 is SVGAGI. V was clipped by 4 bases and J by 2 bases, with 12 bases between them. DNA of the CDR3: TGTGCCAGCAGTTCACAGGGATTTGCTGGGGCCAACGTCCTGACTTTC. It specifies CASSSQGFAGANVLTF.

The V and J genes are TRBV7-9 and TRBJ1-3; TRBD1 might be the D (6 bases). The germline gives CDR1 SEHNR, CDR2 FQNEAQ (reference sequence). Trimming took off 6 bases at V and 3 bases at J, with 18 bases between the two ends. The CDR3 length is 16 residues. As DNA, the CDR3 is TGTGCCAGCAGAGTAGATGGGACAAAAGGTGGAAACACCATATATTTT. This codes for CASRVDGTKGGNTIYF.

The chain carries TRBV6-5 and TRBJ1-1, with TRBD1 as a possible D gene (5 bases). Germline V gene lookup returns CDR1 MNHEY and CDR2 SVGAGI. The length of the CDR3 is 14 residues. The V gene lost 2 bases and the J gene lost 3 bases, with 10 bases spanning the gap. The CDR3 region is CASSYGGRDTEAFF. Here the CDR3 DNA reads TGTGCCAGCAGTTACGGGGGTCGGGACACTGAAGCTTTCTTT.

This clone rates as medium-sized. This chain joins TRBV19 and TRBJ2-6; D unresolved. The germline V and J ends were trimmed by 5 bases and 0 bases, with 11 bases remaining between them. The germline gives CDR1 LNHDA, CDR2 SQIVND (reference sequence). The CDR3 has 16 amino acids. CDR3 protein: CASSPGDSSGANVLTF. The CDR3 nucleotides read TGTGCCAGTAGTCCTGGGGATTCCTCTGGGGCCAACGTCCTGACTTTC.

This clone was detected only a few times. J is TRBJ2-3 and V is TRBV30; TRBD2 matches 8 bases. CDR3 size: 13 residues. Germline assignment: CDR1 GTSNPN and CDR2 SVGIG (reference sequence). J gave up 0 bases and V 6 bases, and 2 bases lay outside the gene matches. The DNA for the CDR3 is TGTGCCTGCCGGGGGGGTAGCACAGATACGCAGTATTTT. Translation: CACRGGSTDTQYF.

V is TRBV5-6 and J is TRBJ1-5; 7 bases are a match to TRBD1. V was clipped by 2 bases and J by 6 bases; unmatched bases: 5. CDR1 SGHDT and CDR2 YYEEEE come from the germline V gene. The CDR3 runs to 14 residues. The CDR3, as DNA: TGTGCCAGCAGCTTAACAGGGGACGGTCAGCCCCAGCATTTT. Its protein product is CASSLTGDGQPQHF. Supplemented by reference TRBV5-6 and TRBJ1-5, the full variable domain reads DAGVTQSPTHLIKTRGQQVTLRCSPKSGHDTVSWYQQALGQGPQFIFQYYEEEERQRGNFPDRFSGHQFPNYSSELNVNALLLGDSALYLCASSLTGDGQPQHFGDGTRLSIL.

The J gene is TRBJ1-2, the V gene TRBV11-2, with 9 bases lining up with TRBD1. CDR3 length equals 15 residues. CDR1 and CDR2 (germline): SGHAT, FQNNGV. V was pared by 4 bases and J by 8 bases, with 11 bases of the junction left unmatched. This chain's CDR3 is CASSSRDREVGGYTF. CDR3 nucleotide sequence: TGTGCCAGCAGCTCCCGGGACAGGGAGGTCGGGGGCTACACCTTC. The variable domain in full, completed from reference TRBV11-2 and TRBJ1-2, reads EAGVAQSPRYKIIEKRQSVAFWCNPISGHATLYWYQQILGQGPKLLIQFQNNGVVDDSQLPKDRFSAERLKGVDSTLKIQPAKLEDSAVYLCASSSRDREVGGYTFGSGTRLTVV.

This chain joins TRBV5-5 and TRBJ2-1; D not certain. The CDR3 covers 16 residues. Germline-derived CDR1 and CDR2 are SGHKS and YYEKEE (reference sequence). Trimming left V 3 bases short and J 0 bases short, with 13 bases between. The CDR3 sequence is CASSSRPFSSYNEQFF. The CDR3 bases are TGTGCCAGCAGCTCCAGACCATTCAGCTCCTACAATGAGCAGTTCTTC.

The chain is built from TRBV30 and TRBJ1-6; a possible D gene is TRBD1 (6 bases). The germline gives CDR1 GTSNPN, CDR2 SVGIG (reference sequence). With 3 bases removed from V and 0 bases from J, the gap between germline ends came to 9 bases. CDR3 length equals 15 residues. CDR3 protein: CAWRGASSYNSPLHF. The DNA of the CDR3 is TGTGCCTGGAGGGGGGCGAGCTCCTATAATTCACCCCTCCACTTT. Complete variable domain (other parts from reference TRBV30 and TRBJ1-6): SQTIHQWPATLVQPVGSPLSLECTVEGTSNPNLYWYRQAAGRGLQLLFYSVGIGQISSEVPQNLSASRPQDRQFILSSKKLLLSDSGFYLCAWRGASSYNSPLHFGNGTRLTVT.

The chain couples TRBV2 to TRBJ2-5; D remains ambiguous. Germline CDR1 and CDR2: SNHLY and FYNNEI. This CDR3 region has 13 residues. The germline V and J ends were trimmed by 4 bases and 1 base, with 7 bases remaining between them. The CDR3 region is CASSAAFQETQYF. CDR3 sequence (DNA): TGTGCCAGCAGTGCGGCGTTCCAAGAGACCCAGTACTTC.